This T cell receptor (beta chain) was observed in a study of metastatic and nonmetastatic thyroid tumors. Across the study: Repertoire comparison spanned blood and tumor or nodule tissue of malignant and benign thyroid patients. The study, taken as a whole, reports: Within blood and tumor, benign nodules reportedly had significantly lower TCR beta diversity than malignant thyroid tumors did.

About this clone: The target antigen is unknown. This clone may be a read error of a much larger clone one base away. This specimen includes other DNA sequences encoding the same CDR3.

Authors' methods: The study took CDR3 differences across clinicopathological groups and made a distant-metastasis classifier for papillary thyroid cancer from them. MiXCR was used by TCRdb to re-call the PCR reads. TCRdb's processing, not the authors', yielded these V and J calls. This sample has 15,000 to 20,000 clones, with around a sixth found just once. Trimming stripped 3 bases from V and 7 bases from J, with 6 bases between. The CDR3 is 11 residues long. From germline, CDR1 is DFQATT and CDR2 SNEGSKA (reference sequence). There were no patients who had received any treatment before thyroid surgery.

This receptor was taken from a female donor with papillary thyroid cancer or a benign thyroid nodule (not recorded which). Some clones in this sample may be carry-over from other donors' samples. Sequencing was carried out using blood. The rearrangement uses TRBV20-1 and TRBJ1-4; no clear D. The CDR3 nucleotides read TGCAGTGCTAGTGCTAGTGAAAAACTGTTTTTT. Translated, it gives CSASASEKLFF.